This T cell receptor beta chain was captured in a study of T cells in Graves' hyperthyroidism and ophthalmopathy. Germline CDR1 reads SGDLS; CDR2 reads YYNGEE. The CDR3 is 16 amino acids. J gave up 3 bases and V 4 bases, and 9 bases lay outside the gene matches. The TCR beta CDR3 regions underwent amplification using RNA transcripts as the source. First-round RT-PCR of the TCR CDR3 relied on the HTBI primer set. Using its own MiXCR run on the multiplex PCR reads, TCRdb lists one record per CDR3 protein. Of 350,000 to 500,000 distinct CDR3 sequences in the sample, approximately 15% were seen once. This clonotype appeared a few times.

The specimen was blood. This chain connects TRBV9 to TRBJ1-5; TRBD1 matches 8 bases. The TCR sequence derives from a woman aged 18-29 years with Graves' hyperthyroidism. CDR3 DNA: TGTGCCAGCAGCAAAGGGACAGGTGGATTCAATCAGCCCCAGCATTTT. Translated: CASSKGTGGFNQPQHF.